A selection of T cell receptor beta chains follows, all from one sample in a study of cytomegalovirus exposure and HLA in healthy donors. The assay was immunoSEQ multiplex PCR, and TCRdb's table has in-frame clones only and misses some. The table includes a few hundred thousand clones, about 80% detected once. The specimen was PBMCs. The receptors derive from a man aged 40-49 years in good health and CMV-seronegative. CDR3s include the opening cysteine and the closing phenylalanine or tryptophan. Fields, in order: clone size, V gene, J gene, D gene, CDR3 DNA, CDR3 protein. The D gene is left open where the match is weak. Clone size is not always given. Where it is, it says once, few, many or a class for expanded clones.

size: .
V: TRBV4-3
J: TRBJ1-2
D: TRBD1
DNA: TGCGCCAGCAGCCCGTACCGGGACAGGGGTCTTGGCTACACCTTC
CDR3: CASSPYRDRGLGYTF

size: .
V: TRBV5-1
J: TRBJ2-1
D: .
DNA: TGCGCCAGCAGCTTGGGGGTAGCGATGAATGAGCAGTTCTTC
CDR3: CASSLGVAMNEQFF

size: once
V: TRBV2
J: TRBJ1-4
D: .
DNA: TGTGCCAGCAGTGATAGCGGGACTAATGAAAAACTGTTTTTT
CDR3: CASSDSGTNEKLFF

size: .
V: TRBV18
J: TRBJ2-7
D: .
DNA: TGTGCCAGCTCACGTTCTACTGGCTACGAGCAGTACTTC
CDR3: CASSRSTGYEQYF

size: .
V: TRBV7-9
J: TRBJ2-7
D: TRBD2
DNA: TGTGCCAGCAGCATGACTAGCGGGAAGCTTGCCTACGAGCAGTACTTC
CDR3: CASSMTSGKLAYEQYF

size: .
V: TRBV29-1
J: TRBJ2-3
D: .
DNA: TGCAGCGTTGAAGCATCGGGATCAACAGATACGCAGTATTTT
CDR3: CSVEASGSTDTQYF

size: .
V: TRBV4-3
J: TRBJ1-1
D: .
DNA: TGCGCCAGCAGCCAAGAGATACAGGGACACACTGAAGCTTTCTTT
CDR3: CASSQEIQGHTEAFF

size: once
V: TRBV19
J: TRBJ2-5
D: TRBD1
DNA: TGTGCCAGTAGTATGGACAGGTCAGAGACCCAGTACTTC
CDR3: CASSMDRSETQYF

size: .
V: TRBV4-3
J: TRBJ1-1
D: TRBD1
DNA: TGCGCCAGCAGCCGGGACGAACAGGGGGCGGGCACTGAAGCTTTCTTT
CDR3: CASSRDEQGAGTEAFF

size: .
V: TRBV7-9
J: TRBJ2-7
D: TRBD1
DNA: TGTGCCAGCAGTGCCTGGACAGGGGGCTTTTACGAGCAGTACTTC
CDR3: CASSAWTGGFYEQYF

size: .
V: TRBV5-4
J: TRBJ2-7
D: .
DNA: TGTGCCAGCAGCTTGGCTTTAGGGGCGGTTGGGAACTACGAGCAGTACTTC
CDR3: CASSLALGAVGNYEQYF

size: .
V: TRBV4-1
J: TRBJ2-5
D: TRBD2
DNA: TGCGCCAGCAGCCAAGATTTGACGGGGGGAGAGACCCAGTACTTC
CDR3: CASSQDLTGGETQYF

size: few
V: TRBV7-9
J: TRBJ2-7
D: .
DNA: TGTGCCAGCAGCTTGCCAGGGAAATACGAGCAGTACTTC
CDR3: CASSLPGKYEQYF

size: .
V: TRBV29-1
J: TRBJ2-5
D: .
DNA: TGCAGCGTTCGAGAAAACCAAGAGACCCAGTACTTC
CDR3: CSVRENQETQYF